A single sample is the source of the 22 T cell receptor beta chains below, sequenced in a study of blood T cell repertoires in COVID-19. Measured with immunoSEQ multiplex PCR; TCRdb has only the in-frame clones, and not every one. The sample contains 75,000 to 100,000 clones, approximately 84% of which appear only once. The sample taken for sequencing was peripheral blood. These receptors all stem from a woman older than 75 with acute or convalescent COVID-19.

This chain connects TRBV30 to TRBJ1-5; maybe TRBD1 (6 bases). V lost 3 bases, J lost 4 bases, and 10 bases lay in between. The length of the CDR3 is 13 residues. Germline CDR1 is GTSNPN and CDR2 is SVGIG (reference sequence). CDR3 region: CAWSQQGNQPQHF. Written as DNA, the CDR3 is TGTGCCTGGAGCCAACAGGGAAATCAGCCCCAGCATTTT. Full variable domain (remainder filled in from reference TRBV30 and TRBJ1-5): SQTIHQWPATLVQPVGSPLSLECTVEGTSNPNLYWYRQAAGRGLQLLFYSVGIGQISSEVPQNLSASRPQDRQFILSSKKLLLSDSGFYLCAWSQQGNQPQHFGDGTRLSIL.

The V gene is TRBV4-3, the J gene TRBJ2-3, with a possible D match to TRBD1 (6 bases). There are 15 residues in the CDR3. Looked up from germline, CDR1 is LGHNA and CDR2 is YSLEER. Trimming shortened V by 1 base and J by 2 bases, and 10 bases separated the two germline ends. The CDR3 DNA is TGCGCCAGCAGCCAAGCCAACAGGGCCACAGATACGCAGTATTTT. This sequence encodes CASSQANRATDTQYF.

The gene calls are TRBV28 and TRBJ1-6; D remains unclear. The length of the CDR3 is 14 residues. The V gene's germline CDR1 is MDHEN and CDR2 SYDVKM. V lost 2 bases to trimming and J lost 10 bases, with 12 bases between them. This chain's CDR3 is CASSLLAFRSPLHF. CDR3 sequence (DNA): TGTGCCAGCAGTTTACTGGCCTTCAGGTCACCCCTCCACTTT.

This chain connects TRBV19 to TRBJ2-1; D is unclear. Germline CDR1 LNHDA, CDR2 SQIVND (reference sequence). Trimming pared 2 bases from V and 7 bases from J, leaving 3 bases between. This CDR3 spans 11 amino acids. The CDR3 bases are TGTGCCAGTAGTATACGGAATGAGCAGTTCTTC. Translated, it gives CASSIRNEQFF.

This rearrangement joins TRBV11-2 to TRBJ2-1; tentative D call: TRBD2 (6 bases). The CDR3 consists of 14 residues. Germline V gene lookup returns CDR1 SGHAT and CDR2 FQNNGV. The V and J ends lost 6 bases and 9 bases respectively, with 18 bases between them. CDR3 residues: CASRFRDLRGEQFF. The CDR3 DNA sequence: TGTGCCAGCAGGTTCCGGGACTTAAGGGGTGAGCAGTTCTTC.

Turning to this clone: This sample also contains other DNA sequences that code for the same CDR3. This chain connects TRBV5-1 to TRBJ2-5, with 11 positions matching TRBD2. Trimming took 0 bases from V and 4 from J; bases not matched to a gene: 8. This CDR3 spans 17 amino acids. Looked up from germline, CDR1 is SGHRS and CDR2 is YFSETQ. CDR3 sequence: CASSLALASGGIETQYF. The CDR3 DNA sequence: TGCGCCAGCAGCTTGGCCTTGGCTAGCGGGGGGATAGAGACCCAGTACTTC. The full variable domain, rest sourced from reference TRBV5-1 and TRBJ2-5, is KAGVTQTPRYLIKTRGQQVTLSCSPISGHRSVSWYQQTPGQGLQFLFEYFSETQRNKGNFPGRFSGRQFSNSRSEMNVSTLELGDSALYLCASSLALASGGIETQYFGPGTRLLVL.

This sequence joins TRBV11-2 and TRBJ1-5; no clear D. The CDR3 sequence is 13 residues long. CDR1 is SGHAT, CDR2 FQNNGV, per germline. V lost 3 bases to trimming and J lost 5 bases, with 8 bases between them. The CDR3: CASSLGGDQPQHF. In DNA, the CDR3 is TGTGCCAGCAGCTTGGGTGGAGATCAGCCCCAGCATTTT.

V and J are TRBV6-2 or TRBV6-3 and TRBJ2-5; TRBD2 agrees at 10 bases. The CDR3 loop spans 15 amino acids. The germline V gene encodes CDR1 MNHEY and CDR2 SVGEGT. Trimming removed 3 bases from V and 4 bases from J; junction bases left unmatched: 5. The CDR3 DNA follows: TGTGCCAGCAGTTATGGTCTAGCGGGGGTAGAGACCCAGTACTTC. Its translation is CASSYGLAGVETQYF.

This sequence joins TRBV19 and TRBJ1-2; D perhaps matches TRBD1 (5 bases). Germline-derived CDR1 and CDR2 are LNHDA and SQIVND (reference sequence). V lost 5 bases and J lost 0, with 13 bases in between. The CDR3 sequence is 15 residues long. The CDR3 protein is CASSLQVQANYGYTF. The CDR3 nucleotides read TGTGCCAGTAGTTTACAGGTCCAAGCTAACTATGGCTACACCTTC.

The J gene is TRBJ1-2, the V gene TRBV7-2; the match to TRBD1 covers 7 bases. There are 14 residues in the CDR3. Per germline, CDR1 SGHTA and CDR2 FQGNSA. J gave up 7 bases and V 1 base, and 6 bases lay outside the gene matches. The DNA for the CDR3 is TGTGCCAGCAGCTTAGATCGACAGGGCTCTGGCTACACCTTC. Protein sequence: CASSLDRQGSGYTF.

This clone came up once. The chain combines TRBV28 with TRBJ1-4; TRBD1 is a possible D gene (6 bases). The CDR3 spans 14 residues. The germline V gene encodes CDR1 MDHEN and CDR2 SYDVKM. Between the trimmed V and J ends, which lost 8 bases and 6 bases, there was a span of 16 bases. The DNA of the CDR3 is TGTGCCAGCTATTCACAGGGATTAGATGAAAAACTGTTTTTT. Amino acids: CASYSQGLDEKLFF.

The rearrangement uses TRBV4-3 and TRBJ2-2, with a weak D call TRBD1 (5 bases). Germline V lookup: CDR1 LGHNA, CDR2 YSLEER. The CDR3 totals 15 residues. The V end lost 0 bases, the J end lost 6 bases, and 11 bases lay between the germline ends. For the CDR3, the DNA is TGCGCCAGCAGCCAAGAGTTCCAGGGCGCCGGGGAGCTGTTTTTT. It encodes CASSQEFQGAGELFF.

This rearrangement joins TRBV9 to TRBJ2-5; 13 bases fit TRBD2. The junction had 9 bases not matched to a gene; V was cut back by 6 bases and J by 4 bases. The CDR3 totals 16 residues. Germline lookup yields CDR1 SGDLS and CDR2 YYNGEE. CDR3 in DNA: TGTGCCAGCACCCGGACTAGCGGGGGAAGCCGAGAGACCCAGTACTTC. Translation gives CASTRTSGGSRETQYF. Full variable domain (outside the CDR3, taken from reference TRBV9 and TRBJ2-5): DSGVTQTPKHLITATGQRVTLRCSPRSGDLSVYWYQQSLDQGLQFLIQYYNGEERAKGNILERFSAQQFPDLHSELNLSSLELGDSALYFCASTRTSGGSRETQYFGPGTRLLVL.

The chain links TRBV28 to TRBJ1-2; 7 bases fit TRBD1. After removal of 4 bases from V and 6 bases from J, the junction contained 17 bases not matched to a gene. Germline assignment: CDR1 MDHEN and CDR2 SYDVKM. CDR3 length equals 17 residues. CDR3 sequence (DNA): TGTGCCAGCAGTTCCATCCACCAACGACAGGGTCTTGATGGCTACACCTTC. Translation: CASSSIHQRQGLDGYTF.

The rearrangement joins TRBV7-2 to TRBJ2-2; 8 positions match TRBD2. Unmatched junction bases numbered 9, after V lost 9 bases and J lost 0 bases. This CDR3 region has 16 residues. Germline CDR1 and CDR2: SGHTA and FQGNSA. The CDR3 reads CASVAKRGTNTGELFF. The CDR3 region has the DNA TGTGCCAGTGTCGCTAAGCGGGGGACGAACACCGGGGAGCTGTTTTTT.

This chain connects TRBV5-6 to TRBJ2-1; D is unclear. V was cut by 1 base and J by 11 bases, with 7 bases left in between. Germline CDR1 SGHDT, CDR2 YYEEEE. The CDR3 spans 11 residues. This chain's CDR3 is CASSLSSQQFF. CDR3 DNA sequence: TGTGCCAGCAGCTTGAGTAGCCAGCAGTTCTTC.

This clone was detected only a few times. V usage is TRBV7-2 and J usage is TRBJ1-5; tentative D call: TRBD1 (6 bases). The CDR3 has 14 residues. V gave up 6 bases and J gave up 9 bases, with 18 bases separating them. Germline V lookup: CDR1 SGHTA, CDR2 FQGNSA. CDR3 DNA sequence: TGTGCCAGCAGTCCAGACAGGTCGGTTTGGCCCCAGCATTTT. It is translated as CASSPDRSVWPQHF.

This CDR3 is CASSYQGGEIGKLFF. CDR3 nucleotides: TGTGCCAGCAGTTACCAAGGAGGGGAAATCGGAAAACTGTTTTTT. This chain links TRBV6-5 with TRBJ1-4, with D possibly being TRBD1 (5 bases). The germline CDR1 and CDR2 sequences are MNHEY and SVGAGI. This CDR3 region has 15 residues. Trimming cost V 2 bases and J 10 bases, with 17 bases left between them.

The rearrangement links TRBV19 to TRBJ2-1; the match to TRBD1 covers 8 bases. V lost 5 bases to trimming and J lost 4 bases; unmatched junction nucleotides: 7. This CDR3 region has 15 residues. Germline V CDR1 and CDR2: LNHDA, SQIVND (reference sequence). CDR3 in amino acids: CASSDRDRRYNEQFF. The CDR3 nucleotides read TGTGCCAGTAGTGACCGGGACAGGCGATACAATGAGCAGTTCTTC.

This chain connects TRBV19 to TRBJ1-2; 8 bases agree with TRBD1. Germline V gene data show CDR1 as LNHDA and CDR2 as SQIVND (reference sequence). The V and J ends lost 9 bases and 1 base, in that order; junction bases with no gene match: 4. The CDR3 consists of 13 residues. The CDR3 DNA sequence: TGTGCCAGCCTGGACAGGGATAACTATGGCTACACCTTC. Translating it yields CASLDRDNYGYTF.

This chain uses TRBV7-6 with TRBJ1-4, with 12 positions matching TRBD1. CDR3 length: 16 residues. The V gene's germline CDR1 is SGHVS and CDR2 FNYEAQ. V lost 5 bases, J lost 7 bases, and 8 bases stayed unmatched. The CDR3 DNA reads as TGTGCCAGCAGCCCCACTCCGGGACAGGGGGCTGAAAAACTGTTTTTT. Translated: CASSPTPGQGAEKLFF.

The chain recombines TRBV6-1 with TRBJ1-2, with D maybe TRBD1 (6 bases). CDR1 MNHNS and CDR2 SASEGT come from the germline V gene. This CDR3 is built from 12 residues. The V end lost 7 bases, the J end lost 6 bases, and 12 bases lay between the germline ends. Written as DNA, the CDR3 is TGTGCCAGCACTCTGAGGGGGAATGGCTACACCTTC. It encodes CASTLRGNGYTF.